These T cell receptor beta chains were read from a single sample in a study of identical twins. Using its own MiXCR run on the 5' RACE reads, TCRdb lists one record per CDR3 protein. The sample shows 140,000 to 150,000 distinct CDR3 sequences, roughly 3.5% of them seen only once. The sequenced sample consisted of memory T cells sorted from blood. The receptors originated from a man between 18 and 35 years old in good health. CDR3s include the opening cysteine and the closing phenylalanine or tryptophan. D genes are given only for firm matches. Clone size is given for some rows only: seen once, a few or many times, or a class if the clone is expanded.

j_gene,d_gene,abundance,v_gene,CDR3nt,CDR3aa
TRBJ2-1,TRBD1,many,TRBV29-1,TGCAGCGTTGTTGGGACAGGGGGCGAATGGCAGTTCTTC,CSVVGTGGEWQFF
TRBJ2-3,.,many,TRBV6-2/TRBV6-3,TGTGCCAGCAGTACTAGCAGCGTAACAGATACGCAGTATTTT,CASSTSSVTDTQYF
TRBJ2-3,.,few,TRBV3-1,TGTGCCAGCAGCCCCCTGAGCCCAGCGAGCACAGATACGCAGTATTTT,CASSPLSPASTDTQYF
TRBJ2-1,TRBD2,many,TRBV30,TGTGCCTGGAGTGTACCCGCGGGAGGGCCTGAGGAGCAGTTCTTC,CAWSVPAGGPEEQFF
TRBJ1-6,TRBD1,many,TRBV4-1,TGCGCCAGCAGCCAAGACAGGGGGACGCCACCCCTCCACTTT,CASSQDRGTPPLHF
TRBJ1-4,.,.,TRBV7-2,TGTGCCAGCAGGCAAAATTCAGCTACTAATGAAAAACTGTTTTTT,CASRQNSATNEKLFF
TRBJ2-5,.,many,TRBV6-5,TGTGCCAGCAGTTACTCGGGGGGTCAAGAGACCCAGTACTTC,CASSYSGGQETQYF
TRBJ2-5,.,many,TRBV12-3/TRBV12-4,TGTGCCAGCGCTAGGTCTTACGAGACCCAGTACTTC,CASARSYETQYF
TRBJ2-5,.,many,TRBV25-1,TGTGCCAGCAGTGACCGGGGTATGGTACAGACCCAGTACTTC,CASSDRGMVQTQYF
TRBJ2-4,.,many,TRBV29-1,TGCAGCGCGGAACAGGGAAAGGAAGCCAAAAACATTCAGTACTTC,CSAEQGKEAKNIQYF
TRBJ1-1,TRBD1,few,TRBV6-1,TGTGCCAGCACCCCGACAGGGGGGAACACTGAAGCTTTCTTT,CASTPTGGNTEAFF
TRBJ2-5,TRBD2,many,TRBV5-1,TGCGCCAGCAGCTTAAAGTTGAGTAGCGGGAGGCAAGAGACCCAGTACTTC,CASSLKLSSGRQETQYF
TRBJ1-4,TRBD1,many,TRBV18,TGTGCCAGCTCAAAAGGACAGGTTGAAAAACTGTTTTTT,CASSKGQVEKLFF
TRBJ2-1,TRBD2,many,TRBV20-1,TGCAGTGCCACAGGGACTAGCGGGGGGGTGCGGCAGTTCTTC,CSATGTSGGVRQFF
TRBJ2-2,TRBD2,many,TRBV20-1,TGCAGTGCTAGAGATCGAAGGGAGGGTAACACCGGGGAGCTGTTTTTT,CSARDRREGNTGELFF
TRBJ2-1,.,.,TRBV3-1,TGTGCCAGCAGCCAAGATACCCGCGCCCGGTTCTTC,CASSQDTRARFF
TRBJ1-2,.,many,TRBV2,TGTGCCAGCAGTGAAAGGAGGGGGACCATCTATGGCTACACCTTC,CASSERRGTIYGYTF
TRBJ1-2,.,many,TRBV20-1,TGCAGTGCTGCCCTCACCCCACACCCAGGGGAAGGTGGCTACACCTTC,CSAALTPHPGEGGYTF
TRBJ2-6,.,many,TRBV3-1,TGTGCCAGCAGCCAGGTGGGGCGGGTACTCTCTGGGGCCAACGTCCTGACTTTC,CASSQVGRVLSGANVLTF
TRBJ2-3,.,many,TRBV3-1,TGTGCCAGCAGCCATGGGCTCGGCACAGATACGCAGTATTTT,CASSHGLGTDTQYF
TRBJ2-1,TRBD1,.,TRBV6-2/TRBV6-3,TGTGCCAGCAGACCCACAGGGGGACTCTACAATGAGCAGTTCTTC,CASRPTGGLYNEQFF
TRBJ1-5,.,many,TRBV12-3/TRBV12-4,TGTGCCAGCAGTTTGACCAGGTTTAGCAATCAGCCCCAGCATTTT,CASSLTRFSNQPQHF
TRBJ1-6,TRBD1,few,TRBV6-5,TGTGCCAGCAGTTACGGGGGCAGGGGGGCGCGGTCACCCCTCCACTTT,CASSYGGRGARSPLHF
TRBJ1-1,.,.,TRBV18,TGTGCCAGCTCACTGGACATAAACACTGAAGCTTTCTTT,CASSLDINTEAFF
TRBJ1-4,TRBD1,many,TRBV29-1,TGCAGCGTTGGGGGACAGGGAGGTGAAAAACTGTTTTTT,CSVGGQGGEKLFF
TRBJ1-5,.,many,TRBV20-1,TGCAGTACGAGGGGGGCCCTCGATCAGCCCCAGCATTTT,CSTRGALDQPQHF
TRBJ1-1,.,many,TRBV12-3/TRBV12-4,TGTGCCAGCAGTTTTCGGGAGAACACTGAAGCTTTCTTT,CASSFRENTEAFF
TRBJ2-1,TRBD2,many,TRBV20-1,TGCAGTGCTAGATTTGGGAGTAGCGGGAACTACAATGAGCAGTTCTTC,CSARFGSSGNYNEQFF
TRBJ2-1,.,.,TRBV20-1,TGCAGTGCTAGAGTAAGGGGACATGAGCAGTTCTTC,CSARVRGHEQFF
TRBJ2-2,.,many,TRBV7-8,TGTGCCAGCAGCTTAGTAGGGGGGGGCCGGACGACCGGGGAGCTGTTTTTT,CASSLVGGGRTTGELFF
TRBJ2-1,.,many,TRBV25-1,TGTGCCAGTAGGGCCCTATACAATGAGCAGTTCTTC,CASRALYNEQFF
TRBJ2-7,TRBD2,many,TRBV27,TGTGCCAGCAATCCCCAGGGACTAGCGGGAGACCAGCAGTACTTC,CASNPQGLAGDQQYF
TRBJ2-7,.,many,TRBV6-2/TRBV6-3,TGTGCCAGCAGCCGTAGAAGCTACGAGCAGTACTTC,CASSRRSYEQYF
TRBJ2-1,.,many,TRBV4-1,TGCGCCAGCAGCCAAGAGTTCGGTAATGAGCAGTTCTTC,CASSQEFGNEQFF
TRBJ2-2,TRBD2,many,TRBV20-1,TGCAGTGCCAAGGGACTAGCGGGATTGGGTCCCGGGGAGCTGTTTTTT,CSAKGLAGLGPGELFF
TRBJ2-7,TRBD2,.,TRBV3-1,TGTGCCAGCAGCCAAAGCGGGAGTAAATACGAGCAGTACTTC,CASSQSGSKYEQYF
TRBJ2-1,TRBD2,many,TRBV6-1,TGTGCCAGCAGACCAGCGGGAGGGCTGAGCAATGAGCAGTTCTTC,CASRPAGGLSNEQFF
TRBJ1-4,.,many,TRBV7-2,TGTGCCAGCAGCTTATCCGGGACTAATGAAAAACTGTTTTTT,CASSLSGTNEKLFF
TRBJ2-2,TRBD2,many,TRBV9,TGTGCCAGCAGCGTGGGACTAGCGGGAGTAGGGACCGGGGAGCTGTTTTTT,CASSVGLAGVGTGELFF
TRBJ1-5,.,many,TRBV19,TGTGCCAGTAAGAATCAAGAGGCGGGGGCGGCTCAGCCCCAGCATTTT,CASKNQEAGAAQPQHF
TRBJ1-1,.,many,TRBV4-3,TGCGCCAGCAGCCAAGGGCGGGAAAACGGTGAAGCTTTCTTT,CASSQGRENGEAFF
TRBJ2-1,.,.,TRBV11-3,TGTGCCAGCAGCGGAAGACCCTACAATGAGCAGTTCTTC,CASSGRPYNEQFF
TRBJ2-3,.,many,TRBV7-9,TGTGCCAGCAGCTTAAGTTTGGGCGTCGATACGCAGTATTTT,CASSLSLGVDTQYF
TRBJ1-2,.,many,TRBV6-5,TGTGCCAGCAGTTCAGGGGCTAACTATGGCTACACCTTC,CASSSGANYGYTF
TRBJ1-2,.,many,TRBV15,TGTGCCACCAGCAGGTTGAACTACCACTATGGCTACACCTTC,CATSRLNYHYGYTF
TRBJ1-1,.,many,TRBV7-8,TGTGCCAGCAGCTTATCCCGGCCGGGGGATGAAGCTTTCTTT,CASSLSRPGDEAFF
TRBJ1-2,TRBD1,many,TRBV7-9,TGTGCCAGCAGCTACACGGGACAGCGCTATGGCTACACCTTC,CASSYTGQRYGYTF
TRBJ2-5,.,many,TRBV20-1,TGCAGCGATCTTAGCGAGTACCAAGAGACCCAGTACTTC,CSDLSEYQETQYF
TRBJ2-7,.,many,TRBV5-1,TGCGCCAGCAGCTGGGGCGAGGGTTTTCGGGAGCAGTACTTC,CASSWGEGFREQYF
TRBJ2-1,TRBD2,many,TRBV20-1,TGCAGTGCTAGAGATGGAGCGGGGACCTTAGGGGATGAGCAGTTCTTC,CSARDGAGTLGDEQFF
TRBJ2-3,TRBD1,many,TRBV5-1,TGCGCCAGCAGCCCCTCCGGGACAGGGGGCCGAGATACGCAGTATTTT,CASSPSGTGGRDTQYF